The 30 T cell receptor beta chains below come from one sample, sequenced in a study of TIL therapy for anti-PD-1-resistant metastatic lung cancer. Noted time point: pre-treatment sample, taken before nivolumab and TIL therapy. The immunoSEQ assay was v3. Sequencing used immunoSEQ multiplex PCR; TCRdb keeps in-frame clones, though not all of them. The data show about 32,000 clones, with 74% seen just once and 2.5% to 3% held by the top ten. The input for sequencing was blood, taken at baseline. These receptors all stem from a woman aged 30-79 years with non-small cell lung cancer.

In nucleotides, the CDR3 is TGCGCCAGCAGTGAGTTCGGGAGGGCAACCGGGGAGCTGTTTTTT. It codes for CASSEFGRATGELFF. This chain links TRBV10-1 with TRBJ2-2; 8 bases are a match to TRBD2. The junction had 3 bases not matched to a gene; V was cut back by 1 base and J by 5 bases. The CDR3 has 15 residues. CDR1 and CDR2 (germline): WNHNN, SYGVQD (reference sequence).

The rearrangement links TRBV19 to TRBJ2-3; D may be TRBD2 (6 bases). V was clipped by 8 bases and J by 1 base, with 16 bases between them. The CDR3 totals 15 residues. Germline loops: CDR1 LNHDA, CDR2 SQIVND (reference sequence). CDR3 DNA sequence: TGTGCCAGTTCTGGGACTTCGACAGGCACAGATACGCAGTATTTT. Translation gives CASSGTSTGTDTQYF.

Worth noting for this clone: In the same sample, other DNA sequences code for this CDR3. The chain has TRBV4-2 and TRBJ2-2; TRBD2 matches at 9 bases. The germline V gene has CDR1 LGHNA and CDR2 YNFKEQ. This CDR3 is 16 amino acids long. J lost 8 bases, V lost 0 bases, and 7 bases had no gene match. CDR3 sequence (DNA): TGTGCCAGCAGCCAAGATGGAGCGGGGGGTCTGGGGGAGCTGTTTTTT. Its protein product is CASSQDGAGGLGELFF.

The J gene is TRBJ2-5, the V gene TRBV19; perhaps TRBD1 as D (5 bases). V lost 5 bases and J lost 2, with 12 bases in between. Germline values: CDR1 LNHDA, CDR2 SQIVND (reference sequence). The CDR3 is made up of 14 amino acids. CDR3 loop: CASSSGAPQETQYF. In DNA form, the CDR3 reads TGTGCCAGTAGTTCTGGGGCGCCTCAAGAGACCCAGTACTTC. The full variable domain, rest sourced from reference TRBV19 and TRBJ2-5, is DGGITQSPKYLFRKEGQNVTLSCEQNLNHDAMYWYRQDPGQGLRLIYYSQIVNDFQKGDIAEGYSVSREKKESFPLTVTSAQKNPTAFYLCASSSGAPQETQYFGPGTRLLVL.

This clone is labeled as medium-sized (0.01 to 0.1%). The chain employs TRBV30 and TRBJ2-7; 7 bases match TRBD1. This CDR3 region has 13 residues. Germline CDR1 GTSNPN, CDR2 SVGIG (reference sequence). V lost 3 bases and J lost 4; bases outside the gene matches: 6. The DNA of the CDR3 is TGTGCCTGGAGCAATACAGGGGTGTACGAGCAGTACTTC. This gives the protein CAWSNTGVYEQYF.

This chain joins TRBV6-5 and TRBJ2-2, with D unclear. The CDR3 has 14 amino acids. V lost 2 bases and J 7 bases, leaving 11 bases between the germline ends. Germline loops: CDR1 MNHEY, CDR2 SVGAGI. CDR3 bases: TGTGCCAGCAGTTACCCACGGTTCGGCGGGGAGCTGTTTTTT. Protein: CASSYPRFGGELFF.

V is TRBV7-2 and J is TRBJ2-1; D remains unclear. CDR1 is SGHTA and CDR2 is FQGNSA in the germline V gene. Trimming stripped 5 bases from V and 6 bases from J, with 11 bases between. The CDR3 runs to 13 residues. DNA of the CDR3: TGTGCCAGCAGCATCCCCCACCTCAATGAGCAGTTCTTC. Its protein product is CASSIPHLNEQFF.

The chain links TRBV5-1 to TRBJ1-1; possible D gene TRBD1, 5 bases. The V end lost 3 bases, the J end lost 7 bases, and 16 bases lay between the germline ends. The CDR3 covers 14 residues. Germline CDR1 reads SGHRS; CDR2 reads YFSETQ. The CDR3 region has the DNA TGCGCCAGCAGCTCGAGTAACCAGGGTAGTGAAGCTTTCTTT. This translates into CASSSSNQGSEAFF. The variable domain in full, with the rest retrieved from reference TRBV5-1 and TRBJ1-1, is KAGVTQTPRYLIKTRGQQVTLSCSPISGHRSVSWYQQTPGQGLQFLFEYFSETQRNKGNFPGRFSGRQFSNSRSEMNVSTLELGDSALYLCASSSSNQGSEAFFGQGTRLTVV.

The genes are TRBV28 and TRBJ2-7, with 9 bases aligning to TRBD2. The CDR3 is 14 residues long. Trimming cost V 5 bases and J 1 base; bases outside gene matches: 3. CDR1 is MDHEN, CDR2 SYDVKM, per germline. This CDR3 reads CASSPLAGSYEQYF. For the CDR3, the DNA is TGTGCCAGCAGTCCCCTAGCGGGATCCTACGAGCAGTACTTC.

This rearrangement joins TRBV29-1 to TRBJ1-1; D possibly corresponds to TRBD1 (6 bases). This CDR3 is built from 13 residues. Germline assignment: CDR1 SQVTM and CDR2 ANQGSEA. Trimming took off 4 bases at V and 1 base at J, with 10 bases between the two ends. The CDR3 DNA reads TGCAGCGTTGTGGGGGGCTCGAACACTGAAGCTTTCTTT. This translates into CSVVGGSNTEAFF. The full variable domain, its missing parts supplied by reference TRBV29-1 and TRBJ1-1, is SAVISQKPSRDICQRGTSLTIQCQVDSQVTMMFWYRQQPGQSLTLIATANQGSEATYESGFVIDKFPISRPNLTFSTLTVSNMSPEDSSIYLCSVVGGSNTEAFFGQGTRLTVV.

The J gene is TRBJ2-3, the V gene TRBV2, with D possibly matching TRBD2 (6 bases). Trimming removed 8 bases from V and 0 bases from J, with 12 bases in between. This CDR3 spans 14 amino acids. The germline V gene has CDR1 SNHLY and CDR2 FYNNEI. The CDR3 sequence is CASWGGSSTDTQYF. DNA of the CDR3: TGTGCCAGCTGGGGAGGATCTAGCACAGATACGCAGTATTTT.

This rearrangement joins TRBV10-1 to TRBJ2-7, with D unresolved. Germline loops: CDR1 WNHNN, CDR2 SYGVQD (reference sequence). Trimming cost V 5 bases and J 0 bases, with 5 bases left between them. CDR3 length: 12 residues. The DNA for the CDR3 is TGCGCCAGCAGTTCGTTCTCCTACGAGCAGTACTTC. Translated, it gives CASSSFSYEQYF.

By sample share, this clone is medium-sized. CDR3 nucleotide sequence: TGTGCCACCAGCAGAGAACAGGGTCGAAGACAGTACTTC. Its translation: CATSREQGRRQYF. The chain uses TRBV15 and TRBJ2-7; D possibly corresponds to TRBD1 (6 bases). CDR1 and CDR2 (germline): LNHNV, YYDKDF (reference sequence). CDR3 length: 13 residues. V was shortened by 0 bases and J by 10 bases, with 13 bases between the two germline ends.

The chain is built from TRBV30 and TRBJ1-2; D gene uncertain. Germline CDR1 reads GTSNPN; CDR2 reads SVGIG (reference sequence). The ends were cut back, 5 bases at V and 8 bases at J, with 15 bases in the middle. This CDR3 is 12 amino acids long. As DNA, the CDR3 is TGTGCCTGGGGCGGAGGTCTCGGGGGCTACACCTTC. Translation gives CAWGGGLGGYTF.

The chain's CDR3 is CASSSSRGTYEQYF. CDR3 DNA: TGTGCCAGCAGCAGCTCGCGGGGGACCTACGAGCAGTACTTC. The chain carries TRBV13 and TRBJ2-5; TRBD2 agrees at 7 bases. The J call may be mistaken, given a closer DNA end match to TRBJ2-7. Germline V gene sequence: CDR1 PRHDT, CDR2 FYEKMQ (reference sequence). CDR3 length: 14 amino acids.

The chain joins TRBV2 to TRBJ2-3; 8 positions agree with TRBD2. Germline V CDR1 and CDR2: SNHLY, FYNNEI. Germline trimming cut 3 bases from V and 10 bases from J; bases unmatched to any gene: 6. There are 13 residues in the CDR3. The CDR3 here is CASSEGSGGAQYF. Here the CDR3 DNA reads TGTGCCAGCAGTGAGGGCAGCGGGGGAGCGCAGTATTTT.

This clone was detected a few times. CDR3: CASSFASYEQYF. The CDR3 nucleotides read TGTGCCAGCAGCTTTGCTTCCTACGAGCAGTACTTC. The gene calls are TRBV7-2 and TRBJ2-7, with no clear D. The V end was cut by 3 bases, the J end by 1 base, with 4 bases between. The germline V gene has CDR1 SGHTA and CDR2 FQGNSA. The CDR3 is 12 amino acids.

The CDR3 loop reads CATGTRRGTDTQYF. Written as DNA, the CDR3 is TGTGCCACCGGAACAAGGCGAGGTACAGATACGCAGTATTTT. The chain joins TRBV19 to TRBJ2-3, with D hard to call. Germline V gives CDR1 LNHDA, CDR2 SQIVND (reference sequence). Trimming pared 10 bases from V and 3 bases from J, leaving 17 bases between. This CDR3 contains 14 residues. The entire variable domain, with the rest obtained from reference TRBV19 and TRBJ2-3, is as follows: DGGITQSPKYLFRKEGQNVTLSCEQNLNHDAMYWYRQDPGQGLRLIYYSQIVNDFQKGDIAEGYSVSREKKESFPLTVTSAQKNPTAFYLCATGTRRGTDTQYFGPGTRLTVL.

The chain carries TRBV27 and TRBJ2-3; 9 bases agree with TRBD1. V lost 5 bases and J lost 5; bases outside the gene matches: 5. This CDR3 has 14 amino acids. CDR1 and CDR2 (germline): MNHEY, SMNVEV (reference sequence). The CDR3 sequence: CASSLQGAKDTQYF. Written as DNA, the CDR3 is TGTGCCAGCAGTCTACAGGGGGCGAAAGATACGCAGTATTTT.

The rearrangement uses TRBV5-1 and TRBJ2-5; TRBD1 might be the D (6 bases). With the DNA end fitting TRBJ2-7 better, the J assignment may be wrong. The CDR3 contains 17 residues. CDR1 SGHRS and CDR2 YFSETQ come from the germline V gene. Here the CDR3 DNA reads TGCGCCAGCAGCCTTAGACCACGACAGGAAAGCTCCTACGAGCAGTACTTC. The encoded protein is CASSLRPRQESSYEQYF.

The chain is built from TRBV11-2 and TRBJ2-5; no firm D call. Deletions cut 2 bases from V and 5 bases from J, with 3 bases between. CDR1 and CDR2 (germline): SGHAT, FQNNGV. This CDR3 comprises 11 residues. The CDR3 here is CASSLRETQYF. CDR3 nucleotide sequence: TGTGCCAGCAGCTTACGGGAGACCCAGTACTTC. Full variable domain (missing parts from reference TRBV11-2 and TRBJ2-5): EAGVAQSPRYKIIEKRQSVAFWCNPISGHATLYWYQQILGQGPKLLIQFQNNGVVDDSQLPKDRFSAERLKGVDSTLKIQPAKLEDSAVYLCASSLRETQYFGPGTRLLVL.

This clone was found once. The rearrangement joins TRBV7-9 to TRBJ2-1; 10 bases align to TRBD2. The CDR3 consists of 16 residues. V trimming: 4 bases; J trimming: 7 bases; junction bases outside the gene matches: 10. Per the germline V gene, CDR1 is SEHNR and CDR2 is FQNEAQ (reference sequence). The CDR3 sequence is CASSSEAGGPLNEQFF. CDR3 in DNA: TGTGCCAGCAGCTCCGAAGCGGGAGGGCCTCTAAATGAGCAGTTCTTC.

This clone occurred a few times. The chain couples TRBV10-2 to TRBJ1-1, with no clear D. Deletions cut 4 bases from V and 5 bases from J, with 5 bases between. CDR1 WSHSY and CDR2 SAAADI come from the germline V gene. This CDR3 contains 11 residues. The CDR3 DNA is TGCGCCAGCAGTGGGGCTACTGAAGCTTTCTTT. Protein product: CASSGATEAFF.

The rearrangement links TRBV20-1 to TRBJ2-7; D gene unclear. This CDR3 has 10 residues. CDR1 is DFQATT, CDR2 SNEGSKA, per germline (reference sequence). V lost 8 bases and J 4 bases, leaving 9 bases between the germline ends. CDR3 amino acids: CSRPTYEQYF. The CDR3, as DNA: TGCAGTCGCCCCACTTACGAGCAGTACTTC.

This chain joins TRBV30 and TRBJ2-2; 9 nucleotides match TRBD1. Germline lookup yields CDR1 GTSNPN and CDR2 SVGIG (reference sequence). There are 13 residues in the CDR3. V dropped 8 bases and J dropped 1; count of bases not matched to a gene: 2. The CDR3 nucleotides are TGTGCCGGGGGACAGGGGAACACCGGGGAGCTGTTTTTT. It encodes CAGGQGNTGELFF.

The V and J genes are TRBV14 and TRBJ1-1; no reliable D call. The ends were cut back, 1 base at V and 6 bases at J, with 12 bases in the middle. The CDR3 length is 14 residues. Germline CDR1 and CDR2: SGHDN and FVKESK. This CDR3 reads CASSQAVKTAEAFF. DNA of the CDR3: TGTGCCAGCAGCCAAGCAGTAAAGACGGCTGAAGCTTTCTTT. The full variable domain, with the rest looked up from reference TRBV14 and TRBJ1-1, is EAGVTQFPSHSVIEKGQTVTLRCDPISGHDNLYWYRRVMGKEIKFLLHFVKESKQDESGMPNNRFLAERTGGTYSTLKVQPAELEDSGVYFCASSQAVKTAEAFFGQGTRLTVV.

The chain links TRBV4-2 to TRBJ2-5, with TRBD2 matching 7 bases. The V segment lost 4 bases and the J segment 2 bases; nucleotides outside the gene matches: 10. Germline values: CDR1 LGHNA, CDR2 YNFKEQ. The length of the CDR3 is 16 residues. The CDR3 protein is CASSRGSSGIQETQYF. DNA of the CDR3: TGTGCCAGCAGCCGGGGATCTAGCGGCATACAAGAGACCCAGTACTTC.

V usage is TRBV20-1 and J usage is TRBJ2-7; 8 bases line up with TRBD1. This CDR3 is 11 amino acids long. V dropped 7 bases and J dropped 6; count of bases not matched to a gene: 5. CDR1 and CDR2 (germline): DFQATT, SNEGSKA (reference sequence). The CDR3 spells CSVRQGTEQYF. The DNA of the CDR3 is TGCAGTGTCCGACAGGGGACCGAGCAGTACTTC.

This clone was found once. The chain joins TRBV5-1 to TRBJ2-1, with D tentatively TRBD2 (5 bases). Germline CDR1 and CDR2: SGHRS and YFSETQ. The CDR3 extends over 12 amino acids. With 4 bases removed from V and 9 bases from J, the gap between germline ends came to 11 bases. CDR3 DNA: TGCGCCAGCAGCCCGGAGCGGAGTGAGCAGTTCTTC. This translates into CASSPERSEQFF. Full variable domain (missing parts from reference TRBV5-1 and TRBJ2-1): KAGVTQTPRYLIKTRGQQVTLSCSPISGHRSVSWYQQTPGQGLQFLFEYFSETQRNKGNFPGRFSGRQFSNSRSEMNVSTLELGDSALYLCASSPERSEQFFGPGTRLTVL.

The chain combines TRBV9 with TRBJ2-7; 10 nucleotides align to TRBD2. This CDR3 spans 14 amino acids. The V gene's germline CDR1 is SGDLS and CDR2 YYNGEE. With 0 bases clipped from V and 7 bases from J, the junction kept 4 bases outside the gene matches. CDR3 DNA sequence: TGTGCCAGCAGCGTAGTGGGGACTAGCGCAGAGCAGTACTTC. Translation gives CASSVVGTSAEQYF.